This is a list of T cell receptor beta chains from one sample in a study of cytotoxic CD8 clonotypes in ibrutinib-treated CLL. Repertoires were generated with immunoSEQ multiplex PCR, while TCRdb's copy carries only in-frame clones and drops some. Found here are approximately 150,000 clones, 70% to 90% of them singletons; the top ten hold 3% to 3.5%. Sequenced material: PBMCs, taken at disease progression, from a patient treated with ibrutinib. The receptors were gathered from a human donor with chronic lymphocytic leukemia. Each CDR3 is given with its conserved first and last residue. D genes are given only for firm matches. Some rows mark clone size as missing; the rest say once, few, many or name a class of expanded clone.

clone size: NA
D gene: NA
V gene: TRBV30
J gene: TRBJ2-3
CDR3 DNA: TGTGCCTGGAGTGTGGGAGGCACAGATACGCAGTATTTT
CDR3 protein: CAWSVGGTDTQYF

clone size: NA
D gene: NA
V gene: TRBV2
J gene: TRBJ2-5
CDR3 DNA: TGTGCCAGCAGTGAGGGCCAGGAAGAGACCCAGTACTTC
CDR3 protein: CASSEGQEETQYF

clone size: few
D gene: NA
V gene: TRBV28
J gene: TRBJ2-5
CDR3 DNA: TGTGCCAGCAGTTTACTGCGATCCCGACTTCAGGGGCGAGAGACCCAGTACTTC
CDR3 protein: CASSLLRSRLQGRETQYF

clone size: NA
D gene: NA
V gene: TRBV4-1
J gene: TRBJ1-1
CDR3 DNA: TGCGCCAGCAGCCAAGATATCGGCGAGTCGAGGAACACTGAAGCTTTCTTT
CDR3 protein: CASSQDIGESRNTEAFF

clone size: NA
D gene: NA
V gene: TRBV7-2
J gene: TRBJ1-3
CDR3 DNA: TGTGCCAGCAGCTTAGCCCGGGGGCCCCGCTCTGGAAACACCATATATTTT
CDR3 protein: CASSLARGPRSGNTIYF

clone size: NA
D gene: TRBD1
V gene: TRBV11-1
J gene: TRBJ1-4
CDR3 DNA: TGTGCCAGCAGCGACCTCGGGACAGCAACTAATGAAAAACTGTTTTTT
CDR3 protein: CASSDLGTATNEKLFF

clone size: NA
D gene: TRBD2
V gene: TRBV7-6
J gene: TRBJ2-5
CDR3 DNA: TGTGCCAGCAGCTCTCTACCGGTTTCCAGGACTAGCGGGAGGGCTGGAGAGACCCAGTACTTC
CDR3 protein: CASSSLPVSRTSGRAGETQYF

clone size: NA
D gene: TRBD1
V gene: TRBV11-2
J gene: TRBJ1-1
CDR3 DNA: TGTGCCAGCAGCTCGTTAGGGACAGCCAAGCACACTGAAGCTTTCTTT
CDR3 protein: CASSSLGTAKHTEAFF

clone size: NA
D gene: NA
V gene: TRBV18
J gene: TRBJ2-7
CDR3 DNA: TGTGCCAGTGAGGGGGGGACCTACGAGCAGTACTTC
CDR3 protein: CASEGGTYEQYF

clone size: NA
D gene: TRBD2
V gene: TRBV5-1
J gene: TRBJ2-3
CDR3 DNA: TGCGCCAGCAGCTTGTCACTAGCGGGTCGCACAGATACGCAGTATTTT
CDR3 protein: CASSLSLAGRTDTQYF

clone size: NA
D gene: NA
V gene: TRBV15
J gene: TRBJ2-5
CDR3 DNA: TGTGCCACCAGCAAACATAGCGTAAACCAAGAGACCCAGTACTTC
CDR3 protein: CATSKHSVNQETQYF

clone size: NA
D gene: NA
V gene: TRBV7-3
J gene: TRBJ2-3
CDR3 DNA: TGTGCCAGCAGCTTAAACCTGGGACTTGAAGATACGCAGTATTTT
CDR3 protein: CASSLNLGLEDTQYF

clone size: NA
D gene: TRBD2
V gene: TRBV10-3
J gene: TRBJ2-3
CDR3 DNA: TGTGCCATCAGGGGACTAGTTGGAGATACGCAGTATTTT
CDR3 protein: CAIRGLVGDTQYF

clone size: once
D gene: NA
V gene: TRBV10-3
J gene: TRBJ2-3
CDR3 DNA: TGTGCCATCAGGGGTACAGATACGCAGTATTTT
CDR3 protein: CAIRGTDTQYF

clone size: NA
D gene: TRBD2
V gene: TRBV28
J gene: TRBJ2-1
CDR3 DNA: TGTGCCAGCGGCCCGACTAGCGACAATGAGCAGTTCTTC
CDR3 protein: CASGPTSDNEQFF

clone size: NA
D gene: NA
V gene: TRBV29-1
J gene: TRBJ1-1
CDR3 DNA: TGCAGCGTTGAAACGACGTCCCCGGGCACTGAAGCTTTCTTT
CDR3 protein: CSVETTSPGTEAFF

clone size: NA
D gene: NA
V gene: TRBV5-8
J gene: TRBJ2-2
CDR3 DNA: TGTGCCAGCAGCTTAGGCACAGTGAACACCGGGGAGCTGTTTTTT
CDR3 protein: CASSLGTVNTGELFF

clone size: NA
D gene: TRBD1
V gene: TRBV27
J gene: TRBJ1-2
CDR3 DNA: TGTGCCAGCAGTTCCCGACAGGGTAAAGACTATGGCTACACCTTC
CDR3 protein: CASSSRQGKDYGYTF

clone size: NA
D gene: NA
V gene: TRBV13
J gene: TRBJ2-1
CDR3 DNA: TGTGCCAGCAGCCCCTGGGACGGGGAGAACAATGAGCAGTTCTTC
CDR3 protein: CASSPWDGENNEQFF

clone size: NA
D gene: TRBD1
V gene: TRBV30
J gene: TRBJ2-3
CDR3 DNA: TGTGCCTGGAGTACAGGGGGCGGTAGCACAGATACGCAGTATTTT
CDR3 protein: CAWSTGGGSTDTQYF

clone size: NA
D gene: TRBD1
V gene: TRBV5-1
J gene: TRBJ2-1
CDR3 DNA: TGCGCCAGCAGCCCCGGTTGGGACAGGTACAATGAGCAGTTCTTC
CDR3 protein: CASSPGWDRYNEQFF

clone size: NA
D gene: NA
V gene: TRBV19
J gene: TRBJ1-1
CDR3 DNA: TGTGCCACCGGGACCGTATACCATGAAGGCACTGAAGCTTTCTTT
CDR3 protein: CATGTVYHEGTEAFF

clone size: few
D gene: NA
V gene: TRBV28
J gene: TRBJ2-7
CDR3 DNA: TGTGCCAGCAGTCTCCTCGGAGGCGAGCAGTACTTC
CDR3 protein: CASSLLGGEQYF

clone size: NA
D gene: NA
V gene: TRBV21-1
J gene: TRBJ1-2
CDR3 DNA: TGTGCCAGCAGCACGGGGACATTTTGCGGCTACACCTTC
CDR3 protein: CASSTGTFCGYTF

clone size: NA
D gene: NA
V gene: TRBV5-1
J gene: TRBJ1-1
CDR3 DNA: TGCGCCAGCAGCCTAGGCGGTGTTATGAACACTGAAGCTTTCTTT
CDR3 protein: CASSLGGVMNTEAFF

clone size: NA
D gene: NA
V gene: TRBV5-1
J gene: TRBJ2-3
CDR3 DNA: TGCGCCAGCAGCCAAACGGAGCGCAAGAGCACAGATACGCAGTATTTT
CDR3 protein: CASSQTERKSTDTQYF

clone size: NA
D gene: NA
V gene: TRBV5-4
J gene: TRBJ2-3
CDR3 DNA: TGTGCCAGCAGCTTGGCCACGGGTGGGAGAGATACGCAGTATTTT
CDR3 protein: CASSLATGGRDTQYF

clone size: NA
D gene: TRBD2
V gene: TRBV6-6
J gene: TRBJ2-1
CDR3 DNA: TGTGCCAGCAGCCCCCTAGTAGCGGGATTATACAATGAGCAGTTCTTC
CDR3 protein: CASSPLVAGLYNEQFF

clone size: NA
D gene: TRBD1
V gene: TRBV6-6
J gene: TRBJ2-5
CDR3 DNA: TGTGCCAGCAACACGACAGGGGCGGAAGAGACCCAGTACTTC
CDR3 protein: CASNTTGAEETQYF

clone size: NA
D gene: TRBD1
V gene: TRBV30
J gene: TRBJ1-1
CDR3 DNA: TGTGCCTGGAAGGGACAGGGGGCCACTGAAGCTTTCTTT
CDR3 protein: CAWKGQGATEAFF

clone size: NA
D gene: NA
V gene: TRBV19
J gene: TRBJ1-5
CDR3 DNA: TGTGCCAGTAGTATCCCCCCGGGGTATCAGCCCCAGCATTTT
CDR3 protein: CASSIPPGYQPQHF

clone size: NA
D gene: NA
V gene: TRBV27
J gene: TRBJ2-7
CDR3 DNA: TGTGCCAGCGGGGGGAGGGCAGGGGGCTTCTACGAGCAGTACTTC
CDR3 protein: CASGGRAGGFYEQYF

clone size: NA
D gene: NA
V gene: TRBV6-5
J gene: TRBJ2-7
CDR3 DNA: TGTGCCAGCAGTTATAGCGGCGAGCAGTACTTC
CDR3 protein: CASSYSGEQYF

clone size: NA
D gene: TRBD2
V gene: TRBV7-8
J gene: TRBJ2-1
CDR3 DNA: TGTGCCAGCAGCCGATCCCTGGGTTCAACTAGCGGGAGGGGGTACAATGAGCAGTTCTTC
CDR3 protein: CASSRSLGSTSGRGYNEQFF

clone size: NA
D gene: TRBD2
V gene: TRBV4-2
J gene: TRBJ2-7
CDR3 DNA: TGTGCCAGCAGCCAAGGGGTAGCGGGAGGCCGGAACGAGCAGTACTTC
CDR3 protein: CASSQGVAGGRNEQYF

clone size: NA
D gene: NA
V gene: TRBV12-5
J gene: TRBJ2-7
CDR3 DNA: TGTGCTAGTGGTTTGGTACTTACGGAGAAAAGCTCCTACGAGCAGTACTTC
CDR3 protein: CASGLVLTEKSSYEQYF

clone size: NA
D gene: NA
V gene: TRBV9
J gene: TRBJ1-5
CDR3 DNA: TGTGCCAGCAGCCCCAACATGGCCCATCAGCCCCAGCATTTT
CDR3 protein: CASSPNMAHQPQHF

clone size: NA
D gene: TRBD1
V gene: TRBV2
J gene: TRBJ1-4
CDR3 DNA: TGTGCCAGCAGCCTACGGGACAGGGTGGAAAAACTGTTTTTT
CDR3 protein: CASSLRDRVEKLFF

clone size: NA
D gene: TRBD2
V gene: TRBV7-2
J gene: TRBJ2-5
CDR3 DNA: TGTGCCAGCAGCTATGGACTAGCGGAAGAGACCCAGTACTTC
CDR3 protein: CASSYGLAEETQYF

clone size: NA
D gene: NA
V gene: TRBV4-1
J gene: TRBJ2-3
CDR3 DNA: TGCGCCAGCAGCCAGTTCCCGGGCACGAGAGATACGCAGTATTTT
CDR3 protein: CASSQFPGTRDTQYF

clone size: once
D gene: TRBD1
V gene: TRBV28
J gene: TRBJ1-4
CDR3 DNA: TGTGCCAGCAGCCTGACAGGGGTCGAAGAAAAACTGTTTTTT
CDR3 protein: CASSLTGVEEKLFF

clone size: NA
D gene: NA
V gene: TRBV28
J gene: TRBJ1-1
CDR3 DNA: TGTGCCAGCTTCCCCGGAGGGAAGAACACTGAAGCTTTCTTT
CDR3 protein: CASFPGGKNTEAFF

clone size: few
D gene: NA
V gene: TRBV19
J gene: TRBJ2-7
CDR3 DNA: TGTGCCAGTAGTCGTAAGCAGGGGCACGAGCAGTACTTC
CDR3 protein: CASSRKQGHEQYF

clone size: NA
D gene: TRBD2
V gene: TRBV7-9
J gene: TRBJ2-3
CDR3 DNA: TGTGCCAGCACGCGACTAGCGGGAGGCCCAGATACGCAGTATTTT
CDR3 protein: CASTRLAGGPDTQYF